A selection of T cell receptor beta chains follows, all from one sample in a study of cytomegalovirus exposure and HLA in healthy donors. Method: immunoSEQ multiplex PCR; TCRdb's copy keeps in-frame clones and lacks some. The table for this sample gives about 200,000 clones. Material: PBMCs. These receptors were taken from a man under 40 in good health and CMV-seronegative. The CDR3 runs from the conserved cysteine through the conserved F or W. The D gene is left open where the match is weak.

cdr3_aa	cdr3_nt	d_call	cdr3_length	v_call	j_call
CSATGGTSGRLYNEQFF	TGCAGCGCCACCGGGGGGACTAGCGGGAGGTTGTACAATGAGCAGTTCTTC	TRBD2	17	TRBV29-1	TRBJ2-1
CASSRTGMNQPQHF	TGTGCCAGCAGCAGGACAGGGATGAATCAGCCCCAGCATTTT	TRBD1	14	TRBV5-6	TRBJ1-5
CASSISSGRQFF	TGTGCCAGCAGTATATCTAGCGGGAGACAATTCTTC	TRBD2	12	TRBV25-1	TRBJ2-1
CASDRGLGTEAFF	TGTGCCAGCGACAGGGGGCTTGGCACTGAAGCTTTCTTT	TRBD1	13	TRBV19	TRBJ1-1
CASSAQGAAGEQYF	TGTGCCAGCTCAGCCCAGGGGGCGGCGGGCGAGCAGTACTTC	TRBD1	14	TRBV18	TRBJ2-7
CASSFFDRWSYEQYF	TGCGCCAGCAGCTTTTTCGACAGGTGGTCCTACGAGCAGTACTTC	NA	15	TRBV5-1	TRBJ2-7
CASRPDRVGEKLFF	TGTGCCAGCAGACCAGACAGGGTCGGAGAAAAACTGTTTTTT	TRBD1	14	TRBV7-6	TRBJ1-4
CASSTNPRGSYEQYF	TGTGCCAGCAGCACCAATCCCAGAGGCTCCTACGAGCAGTACTTC	NA	15	TRBV11-2	TRBJ2-7
CASSHGQGPNSPLHF	TGCGCCAGCAGCCACGGACAGGGCCCTAATTCACCCCTCCACTTT	TRBD1	15	TRBV4-3	TRBJ1-6
CASSRDRANTGELFF	TGTGCCAGTAGTAGGGACAGAGCGAACACCGGGGAGCTGTTTTTT	TRBD1	15	TRBV19	TRBJ2-2
CASSQVPGEETQYF	TGCGCCAGCAGCCAAGTCCCAGGTGAGGAGACCCAGTACTTC	NA	14	TRBV4-3	TRBJ2-5
CASSPHSDSNQPQHF	TGTGCCAGCAGCCCGCACAGTGATAGCAATCAGCCCCAGCATTTT	NA	15	TRBV9	TRBJ1-5
CASSLDSTDTQYF	TGTGCCAGCAGCTTGGACTCCACAGATACGCAGTATTTT	NA	13	TRBV5-4	TRBJ2-3
CSVGRAYEQYF	TGCAGCGTTGGCAGGGCCTACGAGCAGTACTTC	NA	11	TRBV29-1	TRBJ2-7
CASSSHLGTVNSPLHF	TGTGCCAGCAGCTCCCATCTGGGGACAGTTAATTCACCCCTCCACTTT	TRBD1	16	TRBV5-8	TRBJ1-6
CAGSGTGGSGELFF	TGTGCCGGCAGCGGGACAGGGGGCTCCGGGGAGCTGTTTTTT	TRBD1	14	TRBV19	TRBJ2-2
CASSPGGEQNEQFF	TGTGCCAGCAGCCCAGGGGGCGAACAGAATGAGCAGTTCTTC	TRBD1	14	TRBV11-3	TRBJ2-1